Each of the 8 T cell receptor beta chains below was sequenced from the same sample in a study of CD8+ T cells in alopecia areata. Treatment meaning: oral pan-JAK inhibitor, 5-10 mg twice daily. Reverse transcribed after extraction, RNA yielded cDNA as the sequencing template. Repertoires were generated with immunoSEQ multiplex PCR, while TCRdb's copy carries only in-frame clones and drops some. The sample carries more than 200,000 clones, approximately 40% recorded once. The sample was CD4+ T cells sorted from blood, taken at approximately week 39, from a patient treated with tofacitinib. These receptors all come from a human donor with alopecia areata.

This clone was counted a few times. This chain connects TRBV6-6 to TRBJ2-3; 11 bases are shared with TRBD2. J lost 2 bases, V lost 5 bases, and 3 bases had no gene match. The CDR3 consists of 15 residues. The germline CDR1 and CDR2 sequences are MNHNY and SVGAGI (reference sequence). CDR3 sequence reads: CASSETSGNTDTQYF. The CDR3 DNA follows: TGTGCCAGCAGTGAGACTAGCGGGAACACAGATACGCAGTATTTT.

This clone has more than one count but fewer than ten. The genes are TRBV11-1 and TRBJ2-2, with unresolved D. The CDR3 extends over 16 amino acids. Germline CDR1 and CDR2: SGHAT and FQDESV (reference sequence). Trimming removed 7 bases at V and 1 base at J, with 16 bases between. CDR3: CASTMVRTQNTGELFF. CDR3 nucleotide sequence: TGTGCCAGCACCATGGTGCGGACCCAGAACACCGGGGAGCTGTTTTTT.

The gene calls are TRBV23-1 and TRBJ2-5; D is possibly TRBD1 (5 bases). TRBV23-1 qualifies as an ORF whose function is uncertain. Trimming removed 0 bases at V and 4 bases at J, with 15 bases between. This CDR3 has 16 amino acids. The chain's CDR3 is CASSQSPRRRGETQYF. The CDR3 region has the DNA TGCGCCAGCAGTCAATCCCCCCGGCGAAGGGGAGAGACCCAGTACTTC.

The chain uses TRBV19 and TRBJ1-1, with no clear D. V dropped 6 bases and J dropped 1 base, with 12 bases sitting between them. CDR1 and CDR2 (germline): LNHDA, SQIVND (reference sequence). CDR3 length equals 14 residues. The CDR3 loop is CASRPRRTNTEAFF. CDR3 coding DNA: TGTGCCAGTAGGCCCCGCCGGACGAACACTGAAGCTTTCTTT. Based on the CDR3 plus reference TRBV19 and TRBJ1-1, the full variable domain is DGGITQSPKYLFRKEGQNVTLSCEQNLNHDAMYWYRQDPGQGLRLIYYSQIVNDFQKGDIAEGYSVSREKKESFPLTVTSAQKNPTAFYLCASRPRRTNTEAFFGQGTRLTVV.

Note on this clone: This same CDR3 is encoded by further DNA sequences in the sample. This rearrangement joins TRBV30 to TRBJ2-2; D might be TRBD2 (5 bases). The V gene's germline CDR1 is GTSNPN and CDR2 SVGIG (reference sequence). The CDR3 length is 12 residues. Trimming took off 2 bases at V and 5 bases at J, with 6 bases between the two ends. The CDR3 reads CAWSRGTGELFF. As DNA, the CDR3 is TGTGCCTGGAGTCGAGGGACCGGGGAGCTGTTTTTT.

This clone was picked up a small number of times. The chain is built from TRBV28 and TRBJ2-7; TRBD2 might be the D (5 bases). The germline V gene has CDR1 MDHEN and CDR2 SYDVKM. Trimming cost V 6 bases and J 2 bases, with 14 bases left between them. The CDR3 length is 14 residues. In DNA, the CDR3 is TGTGCCAGCAGCCTCCGGGGTGGAGCCTACGAGCAGTACTTC. Its protein product is CASSLRGGAYEQYF.

This chain links TRBV6-5 with TRBJ1-3; D is unclear. The CDR3 is 15 residues long. Between the trimmed V and J ends, which lost 5 bases and 0 bases, there was a span of 11 bases. Germline V gene lookup returns CDR1 MNHEY and CDR2 SVGAGI. CDR3 sequence reads: CASSLSINSGNTIYF. CDR3 DNA: TGTGCCAGCAGTCTCTCAATCAACTCTGGAAACACCATATATTTT.

This clone was seen a single time. The gene calls are TRBV5-4 and TRBJ2-1; 13 nucleotides align to TRBD2. The junction had 9 bases not matched to a gene; V was cut back by 4 bases and J by 8 bases. This CDR3 is built from 16 residues. Germline V gives CDR1 SGHNT, CDR2 YYREEE (reference sequence). The CDR3 loop reads CASSVKLAGGEDEQFF. In nucleotides, the CDR3 is TGTGCCAGCAGCGTAAAACTAGCGGGAGGGGAGGATGAGCAGTTCTTC.